These 15 T cell receptor beta chains originate from one sample sequenced in a study of cytomegalovirus exposure and HLA in healthy donors. The PCR ran on 60 Vbeta and 13 Jbeta primers. TCRdb keeps only in-frame clones here, not all; method: immunoSEQ multiplex PCR. The sample holds 150,000 to 200,000 clones, around 81% seen once. The source material was PBMCs. These receptors all come from a woman aged 18-29 years in good health and CMV-seropositive.

V gene TRBV2 combines with J gene TRBJ1-1; 7 bases align to TRBD1. Trimming took 6 bases from V and 4 from J; bases not matched to a gene: 11. Germline lookup yields CDR1 SNHLY and CDR2 FYNNEI. The CDR3 covers 15 residues. The CDR3 sequence is CASRESPGQRTEAFF. The CDR3 region has the DNA TGTGCCAGCAGGGAGTCTCCGGGACAGCGCACTGAAGCTTTCTTT. Drawing the rest from reference TRBV2 and TRBJ1-1, the complete variable domain is EPEVTQTPSHQVTQMGQEVILRCVPISNHLYFYWYRQILGQKVEFLVSFYNNEISEKSEIFDDQFSVERPDGSNFTLKIRSTKLEDSAMYFCASRESPGQRTEAFFGQGTRLTVV.

The chain uses TRBV6-5 and TRBJ2-7; 7 nucleotides align to TRBD1. CDR3 length: 15 amino acids. The ends lost 2 bases at V and 5 bases at J; junction bases unmatched: 9. The V gene's germline CDR1 is MNHEY and CDR2 SVGAGI. This CDR3 is CASSYTGDIRDEQYF. The CDR3 nucleotides read TGTGCCAGCAGTTACACAGGGGACATTAGGGACGAGCAGTACTTC.

This clone was detected only once. The chain employs TRBV4-3 and TRBJ2-1; D perhaps matches TRBD2 (5 bases). This CDR3 has 15 amino acids. The V end was cut by 1 base, the J end by 0 bases, with 7 bases between. Looked up from germline, CDR1 is LGHNA and CDR2 is YSLEER. CDR3 sequence reads: CASSQAGSSYNEQFF. The CDR3 nucleotides are TGCGCCAGCAGCCAAGCTGGGAGCTCCTACAATGAGCAGTTCTTC.

The CDR3 protein is CASSLVASGGGSTDTQYF. For the CDR3, the DNA is TGCGCCAGCAGCTTGGTTGCTAGCGGGGGGGGCAGCACAGATACGCAGTATTTT. J is TRBJ2-3 and V is TRBV5-1; 12 nucleotides align to TRBD2. Losses at the gene ends were 0 bases for V and 0 bases for J; bases not matched to a gene: 5. The V gene's germline CDR1 is SGHRS and CDR2 YFSETQ. The CDR3 is 18 residues long.

V and J are TRBV27 and TRBJ2-3; possibly TRBD1 for D (5 bases). The CDR3 loop spans 20 amino acids. Germline-derived CDR1 and CDR2 are MNHEY and SMNVEV (reference sequence). With 3 bases removed from V and 2 bases from J, the gap between germline ends came to 27 bases. The CDR3 sequence is CASSFSGHTIFNPPTDTQYF. The CDR3 nucleotides read TGTGCCAGCAGTTTTAGTGGACACACGATTTTTAACCCCCCCACAGATACGCAGTATTTT.

This clone was detected a few times. The chain joins TRBV19 to TRBJ1-5, with 12 bases aligning to TRBD1. Trimming cost V 5 bases and J 2 bases; bases outside gene matches: 13. This CDR3 has 19 residues. Germline assignment: CDR1 LNHDA and CDR2 SQIVND (reference sequence). The CDR3 nucleotides read TGTGCCAGTAGTGGGCTTTCGGGACAGGGGGCGCGGGGCAATCAGCCCCAGCATTTT. Translated, it gives CASSGLSGQGARGNQPQHF.

The chain uses TRBV7-2 and TRBJ2-7; 16 bases match TRBD2. The germline CDR1 and CDR2 sequences are SGHTA and FQGNSA. Unmatched junction bases numbered 5, after V lost 1 base and J lost 2 bases. The CDR3 has 18 amino acids. The DNA for the CDR3 is TGTGCCAGCAGCTTAGGGGGACTAGCGGGGGGGCGAACCTACGAGCAGTACTTC. It specifies CASSLGGLAGGRTYEQYF.

The chain joins TRBV7-2 to TRBJ1-2, with 12 bases lining up with TRBD1. The CDR3 extends over 16 amino acids. Germline V gene data show CDR1 as SGHTA and CDR2 as FQGNSA. With 4 bases clipped from V and 6 bases from J, the junction kept 9 bases outside the gene matches. The CDR3 sequence is CASSYTGTGGSDGYTF. The DNA for the CDR3 is TGTGCCAGCAGCTATACCGGGACAGGGGGCAGTGATGGCTACACCTTC.

Details on this clone: Other nucleotide sequences from this sample produce the same CDR3. The chain carries TRBV7-2 and TRBJ1-3; weak D call: TRBD1 (5 bases). CDR3 length: 15 amino acids. CDR1 and CDR2 (germline): SGHTA, FQGNSA. Trimming left V 1 base short and J 0 bases short, with 7 bases between. CDR3 loop: CASSLGGHSGNTIYF. The DNA for the CDR3 is TGTGCCAGCAGCTTAGGGGGCCACTCTGGAAACACCATATATTTT. Complete variable domain (other parts from reference TRBV7-2 and TRBJ1-3): GAGVSQSPSNKVTEKGKDVELRCDPISGHTALYWYRQSLGQGLEFLIYFQGNSAPDKSGLPSDRFSAERTGGSVSTLTIQRTQQEDSAVYLCASSLGGHSGNTIYFGEGSWLTVV.

The J gene is TRBJ1-6, the V gene TRBV4-1; 10 bases fit TRBD1. There are 16 residues in the CDR3. V shed 7 bases and J 7 bases; nucleotides not matched to a gene: 10. Germline CDR1 reads MGHRA; CDR2 reads YSYEKL. The DNA for the CDR3 is TGCGCCAGCACGGGGACGGGACAGGGGATCAATTCACCCCTCCACTTT. As protein: CASTGTGQGINSPLHF.

The rearrangement links TRBV5-1 to TRBJ1-2; 8 nucleotides align to TRBD1. Germline assignment: CDR1 SGHRS and CDR2 YFSETQ. This CDR3 comprises 14 residues. With V trimmed by 4 bases and J by 9 bases, 11 bases remained unmatched. The CDR3: CASSPGGTGVRYTF. CDR3 coding DNA: TGCGCCAGCAGCCCCGGGGGGACAGGCGTTCGCTACACCTTC.

As regards this clone: At the DNA level, this CDR3 is encoded by other sequences in the same sample as well. The V and J genes are TRBV4-1 and TRBJ2-7; 9 positions agree with TRBD1. J was trimmed by 1 base and V by 3 bases; bases with no gene match: 4. CDR1 and CDR2 from the germline V gene are MGHRA and YSYEKL. The CDR3 extends over 15 amino acids. The CDR3 DNA reads TGCGCCAGCAGCCAGCCTGGGACAGGGTCCTACGAGCAGTACTTC. Amino acid sequence: CASSQPGTGSYEQYF.

V usage is TRBV5-6 and J usage is TRBJ1-2; 8 bases map to TRBD1. The length of the CDR3 is 14 residues. CDR1 and CDR2 (germline): SGHDT, YYEEEE. V shed 3 bases, J shed 4 bases, and the junction held 5 bases outside the gene matches. The CDR3 region is CASSSRTGTYGYTF. The DNA of the CDR3 is TGTGCCAGCAGCTCTCGGACAGGGACCTATGGCTACACCTTC.

V and J are TRBV27 and TRBJ2-5; 10 positions match TRBD2. The CDR3 loop spans 16 amino acids. V gave up 5 bases and J gave up 5 bases; unmatched junction bases: 11. From germline, CDR1 is MNHEY and CDR2 SMNVEV (reference sequence). CDR3 residues: CASSRLLAGFRETQYF. DNA for the CDR3: TGTGCCAGCAGTCGCCTACTAGCGGGGTTCCGGGAGACCCAGTACTTC.

This clone has more than one count but fewer than ten. The rearrangement uses TRBV6-5 and TRBJ1-2; 8 positions match TRBD1. The CDR3 totals 14 residues. The germline V gene has CDR1 MNHEY and CDR2 SVGAGI. V gave up 7 bases and J gave up 8 bases; unmatched junction bases: 12. The CDR3 here is CASNRDRYQGGYTF. In nucleotides, the CDR3 is TGTGCCAGCAACCGGGACAGGTACCAAGGGGGCTACACCTTC.